This T cell receptor (beta chain) was sequenced during a study of cytomegalovirus exposure and HLA in healthy donors. Study-wide results and caveats: Researchers catalogued approximately 170 TCR beta chains as cytomegalovirus-associated. On later analysis, the bulk of CMV-associated TCR beta chains appeared to be HLA-restricted.

This PCR relied on a set of 60 Vbeta primers and 13 Jbeta primers. The assay was immunoSEQ multiplex PCR, and TCRdb's table has in-frame clones only and misses some. The sample shows around 120,000 clones, approximately 80% of them seen only once. Germline V CDR1 and CDR2: SGHAT, FQNNGV. This CDR3 contains 15 residues. Trimming cost V 4 bases and J 5 bases, with 14 bases left between them. Worth noting for this clone: Its antigen is not known.

Each donor was healthy, and each was a bone marrow donor. V gene TRBV11-2 combines with J gene TRBJ2-2, with D tentatively TRBD2 (5 bases). The clonotype comes from a woman in her thirties or forties in good health and CMV-seronegative. Sequences were obtained from PBMCs. The CDR3 here is CASSYRAAGTGELFF. The CDR3 region has the DNA TGTGCCAGCAGCTATCGGGCCGCGGGTACCGGGGAGCTGTTTTTT.